A single sample is the source of the 8 T cell receptor beta chains below, sequenced in a study of blood T cell repertoires in COVID-19. Produced via immunoSEQ multiplex PCR; TCRdb's table is partial and in-frame only. This table has a few hundred thousand clones, 88% appearing once. Material for sequencing was peripheral blood. These TCRs come from an elderly man with acute or convalescent COVID-19.

V and J are TRBV23-1 and TRBJ2-1; TRBD2 is a possible D gene (5 bases). TRBV23-1 is recorded as an ORF, its role being uncertain. The CDR3 extends over 18 amino acids. V lost 3 bases and J lost 8, with 26 bases in between. CDR3 DNA: TGCGCCAGCAGTCATAAATCTTATACTAGACCCCCTGGGGATGAGCAGTTCTTC. Protein: CASSHKSYTRPPGDEQFF.

This sequence joins TRBV5-4 and TRBJ1-5; TRBD1 agrees at 9 bases. J gave up 0 bases and V 0 bases, and 7 bases lay outside the gene matches. The CDR3 spans 18 residues. Germline CDR1 and CDR2: SGHNT and YYREEE (reference sequence). CDR3 sequence reads: CASSLERDRANSNQPQHF. CDR3 nucleotides: TGTGCCAGCAGCTTGGAGCGGGACAGGGCTAATAGCAATCAGCCCCAGCATTTT.

This clone has a single count. The chain recombines TRBV9 with TRBJ2-3; 12 positions agree with TRBD2. This CDR3 region has 19 residues. Trimming cost V 4 bases and J 7 bases; bases outside gene matches: 19. Germline values: CDR1 SGDLS, CDR2 YYNGEE. The CDR3 DNA follows: TGTGCCAGCAGCCCTCTAGCGGGGGGGCGCGAGGACCAAAGAAATACGCAGTATTTT. Encoded protein: CASSPLAGGREDQRNTQYF.

V and J are TRBV2 and TRBJ1-5; possible D gene TRBD1, 6 bases. The germline V and J ends were trimmed by 1 base and 4 bases, with 11 bases remaining between them. Germline-derived CDR1 and CDR2 are SNHLY and FYNNEI. The CDR3 is 15 amino acids. The chain's CDR3 is CASSEGQGWNQPQHF. For the CDR3, the DNA is TGTGCCAGCAGTGAAGGGCAGGGGTGGAATCAGCCCCAGCATTTT. The variable domain in full, with the rest retrieved from reference TRBV2 and TRBJ1-5, is EPEVTQTPSHQVTQMGQEVILRCVPISNHLYFYWYRQILGQKVEFLVSFYNNEISEKSEIFDDQFSVERPDGSNFTLKIRSTKLEDSAMYFCASSEGQGWNQPQHFGDGTRLSIL.

The chain has TRBV28 and TRBJ1-1; a possible D gene is TRBD1 (5 bases). With 6 bases removed from V and 3 bases from J, the gap between germline ends came to 11 bases. This CDR3 has 13 residues. The germline V gene encodes CDR1 MDHEN and CDR2 SYDVKM. The CDR3 DNA sequence: TGTGCCAGCAGCTTGACAGTCTACACTGAAGCTTTCTTT. Amino acids: CASSLTVYTEAFF.

The chain has TRBV7-9 and TRBJ2-2; TRBD1 matches at 11 bases. From germline, CDR1 is SEHNR and CDR2 FQNEAQ (reference sequence). This CDR3 contains 16 residues. Trimming removed 5 bases from V and 6 bases from J; junction bases left unmatched: 8. CDR3 in DNA: TGTGCCAGCAGCCGAACGGACAGGGGGCAGGCCGGGGAGCTGTTTTTT. Its protein product is CASSRTDRGQAGELFF.

The chain combines TRBV6-5 with TRBJ2-7; tentative D call: TRBD1 (6 bases). V was clipped by 4 bases and J by 4 bases, with 14 bases between them. CDR3 length: 14 amino acids. Germline-derived CDR1 and CDR2 are MNHEY and SVGAGI. For the CDR3, the DNA is TGTGCCAGCAGTTCTGGACAGCCAGCTTACGAGCAGTACTTC. Its translation: CASSSGQPAYEQYF.

In its sample, this clone was seen once. J is TRBJ2-2 and V is TRBV27, with D unclear. Trimming took off 0 bases at V and 1 base at J, with 9 bases between the two ends. The CDR3 contains 16 residues. From germline, CDR1 is MNHEY and CDR2 SMNVEV (reference sequence). The CDR3 nucleotides read TGTGCCAGCAGTTTATCTGCGATGGTGAACACCGGGGAGCTGTTTTTT. It yields the protein CASSLSAMVNTGELFF.